The clone carrying this T cell receptor (beta chain) appeared many times. TCRdb reprocessed the reads via MiXCR and lists one record per CDR3 protein. Of nearly 650,000 distinct CDR3 sequences listed, 24% are singletons. These data originate in a study of T cell repertoires in cytomegalovirus infection. The source material was CD8+ T cells from PBMCs. The clonotype comes from a human donor in good health (CMV status not recorded). Some clones in this sample may be carry-over from other donors' samples.

CDR3 in amino acids: CAIKGAASYNEQFF. The CDR3 DNA reads as TGTGCCATCAAAGGAGCGGCATCCTACAATGAGCAGTTCTTC. The chain couples TRBV2 to TRBJ2-1; D perhaps matches TRBD2 (5 bases). Germline V gives CDR1 SNHLY, CDR2 FYNNEI. Trimming left V 10 bases short and J 1 base short, with 14 bases between. CDR3 length: 14 residues.